This T cell receptor (beta chain) was sequenced in a study of T cell responses to AZD1222 COVID-19 vaccine. Study findings and constraints: Vaccine-associated CD4 TCRs spanned spike, dominant at 160-218 and 743-854. Targeting of unmutated variant regions was reportedly seen in nearly half of spike-specific TCRs. Seropositive AZD1222 recipients at baseline numbered only five to seven.

With respect to this clone: Its specificity is unknown.

Sequencing was performed with immunoSEQ multiplex PCR; in TCRdb, only in-frame clones are kept and a portion is missing. The sample has about 180,000 clones; 70% to 90% are singletons. CDR1 LNHDA and CDR2 SQIVND come from the germline V gene (reference sequence). Deletions cut 2 bases from V and 4 bases from J, with 14 bases between. CDR3 length equals 16 residues. The chain links TRBV19 to TRBJ2-2, with TRBD2 as a possible D gene (5 bases). Material: peripheral blood, obtained on day 0 of AZD1222 vaccination. This receptor was taken from an adult in good health. CDR3 DNA: TGTGCCAGTAGTATAAGCCACGGTCGGGGCACCGGGGAGCTGTTTTTT. This sequence encodes CASSISHGRGTGELFF. The variable domain in full, with the rest retrieved from reference TRBV19 and TRBJ2-2, is DGGITQSPKYLFRKEGQNVTLSCEQNLNHDAMYWYRQDPGQGLRLIYYSQIVNDFQKGDIAEGYSVSREKKESFPLTVTSAQKNPTAFYLCASSISHGRGTGELFFGEGSRLTVL.